One and the same sample provided the 15 T cell receptor beta chains below, sequenced in a study of T cell repertoires in cytomegalovirus infection. Which antigens these TCRs recognize remains unknown. TCRdb reprocessed the reads via MiXCR and lists one record per CDR3 protein. The table shows 700,000 to 900,000 distinct CDR3 sequences, with almost 30% occurring only once. Source: cultured CD8+ T cells from PBMCs, taken from culture after CMV antigen stimulation. These receptors came from a human donor in good health (CMV status not recorded). Some clones in this sample may be carry-over from other donors' samples.

This clonotype appeared once. The genes are TRBV3-1 and TRBJ2-7; tentatively, D is TRBD1 or TRBD2 (6 bases each). The V and J ends lost 7 bases and 5 bases respectively, with 21 bases between them. CDR1 and CDR2 from the germline V gene are LGHDT and YNNKEL (reference sequence). The CDR3 extends over 15 amino acids. CDR3 sequence (DNA): TGTGCCAGCATCCCCTCGGGGGCCCCTGCCAACGAGCAGTACTTC. It codes for CASIPSGAPANEQYF.

In this sample, this clonotype turned up a few times. The chain carries TRBV18 and TRBJ1-5; 9 bases fit TRBD1. Per germline, CDR1 KGHSH and CDR2 LQKENI. Trimming took 0 bases from V and 2 from J; bases not matched to a gene: 8. This CDR3 is 18 amino acids long. Here the CDR3 DNA reads TGTGCCAGCTCACCACCCATACAGGGGGCTTTTGGCAATCAGCCCCAGCATTTT. This encodes CASSPPIQGAFGNQPQHF.

The chain has TRBV28 and TRBJ2-7; D unresolved. V lost 6 bases, J lost 3 bases, and 12 bases lay in between. Germline lookup yields CDR1 MDHEN and CDR2 SYDVKM. There are 13 residues in the CDR3. In DNA form, the CDR3 reads TGTGCCAGCAGCAACCTGGGGAACTACGAGCAGTACGTC. Translated, it gives CASSNLGNYEQYV.

There are a few counts of this clonotype. The rearrangement uses TRBV11-3 and TRBJ2-2, with 12 bases aligning to TRBD1. The length of the CDR3 is 18 residues. V lost 5 bases to trimming and J lost 5 bases; unmatched junction nucleotides: 12. Germline lookup yields CDR1 SGHNT and CDR2 YENEEA. The CDR3 sequence: CASSRGTGGAGLTGELFF. The CDR3 DNA reads as TGTGCCAGCAGCCGCGGGACAGGGGGCGCAGGGTTAACCGGGGAGCTGTTTTTT.

V gene TRBV6-2 or TRBV6-3 combines with J gene TRBJ1-5; possible D gene TRBD1, 6 bases. This CDR3 spans 15 amino acids. V lost 2 bases and J 5 bases, leaving 13 bases between the germline ends. Germline lookup yields CDR1 MNHEY and CDR2 SVGEGT. In DNA form, the CDR3 reads TGTGCCAGCAGTTACGGGACACCTACCCATCAGCCCCAGCATTTT. This encodes CASSYGTPTHQPQHF.

This clonotype has only a few counts. The chain recombines TRBV7-9 with TRBJ2-1; possibly TRBD2 for D (6 bases). CDR3 length equals 16 residues. Trimming took 5 bases from V and 2 from J, leaving 16 bases between them. In germline, CDR1 is SEHNR, CDR2 FQNEAQ (reference sequence). The CDR3 sequence: CASSPVGGVTYNEQFF. DNA for the CDR3: TGTGCCAGCAGCCCAGTGGGCGGGGTAACCTACAATGAGCAGTTCTTC.

Concerning this clonotype: Being one base from a much bigger clone, this may be a read error. The chain is built from TRBV7-2 and TRBJ2-1; TRBD2 matches 10 bases. CDR3 size: 15 residues. In germline, CDR1 is SGHTA, CDR2 FQGNSA. The CDR3 loop is CASSLLAGVLNEQIF. In DNA form, the CDR3 reads TGTGCCAGCAGCCTGCTAGCGGGGGTGCTGAATGAGCAGATCTTC.

This clonotype was detected ten times or more. The chain recombines TRBV7-2 with TRBJ1-1; the D gene is possibly TRBD1 (5 bases). The germline V and J ends were trimmed by 1 base and 5 bases, with 11 bases remaining between them. The CDR3 spans 14 residues. Germline V CDR1 and CDR2: SGHTA, FQGNSA. CDR3 sequence (DNA): TGTGCCAGCAGCTTAGTGCTTTGGGGGACTGAAGCTTTCTTT. This encodes CASSLVLWGTEAFF.

The J gene is TRBJ2-5, the V gene TRBV13; D is possibly TRBD1 or TRBD2 (5 bases each). This CDR3 has 13 amino acids. Germline loops: CDR1 PRHDT, CDR2 FYEKMQ (reference sequence). V lost 5 bases and J lost 5, with 12 bases in between. CDR3 in amino acids: CASSRDRPETQYF. For the CDR3, the DNA is TGTGCCAGCAGCCGGGACCGGCCGGAGACCCAGTACTTC.

This clonotype was picked up a small number of times. The chain couples TRBV15 to TRBJ2-3; D ambiguous. The V end was cut by 0 bases, the J end by 4 bases, with 5 bases between. The CDR3 is 13 residues long. CDR1 and CDR2 from the germline V gene are LNHNV and YYDKDF (reference sequence). DNA of the CDR3: TGTGCCACCAGCAGAGATCGGGCAGATACGCAGTATTTT. Protein product: CATSRDRADTQYF.

This rearrangement joins TRBV19 to TRBJ2-1, with D perhaps given as TRBD1 or TRBD2 (6 bases each). CDR1 and CDR2 from the germline V gene are LNHDA and SQIVND (reference sequence). V dropped 2 bases and J dropped 0 bases, with 17 bases sitting between them. The length of the CDR3 is 18 residues. CDR3 DNA: TGTGCCAGTAGTATAATGGGGGGTAGGGGGTTCTCCTACAATGAGCAGTTCTTC. Encoded protein: CASSIMGGRGFSYNEQFF.

The chain combines TRBV6-1 with TRBJ2-1; D may correspond to TRBD1 or TRBD2 (5 bases each). Trimming took off 8 bases at V and 8 bases at J, with 16 bases between the two ends. The germline gives CDR1 MNHNS, CDR2 SASEGT. The CDR3 contains 13 residues. The CDR3 sequence is CASGLGVWDEQFF. The CDR3 DNA sequence: TGTGCCAGCGGACTGGGGGTTTGGGATGAGCAGTTCTTC.

The chain couples TRBV7-9 to TRBJ1-1; 8 nucleotides agree with TRBD1. This CDR3 has 14 residues. Germline-derived CDR1 and CDR2 are SEHNR and FQNEAQ (reference sequence). The V and J ends lost 4 bases and 4 bases, in that order; junction bases with no gene match: 5. The DNA for the CDR3 is TGTGCCAGCAGCTCAGGGGGCGCGGGCACTGAAGCTTTCTTT. Translating it yields CASSSGGAGTEAFF.

The gene calls are TRBV4-2 and TRBJ2-3, with TRBD2 matching over 9 bases. The germline gives CDR1 LGHNA, CDR2 YNFKEQ. The CDR3 has 15 residues. V shed 3 bases, J shed 8 bases, and the junction held 9 bases outside the gene matches. The CDR3 nucleotides read TGTGCCAGCAGCCAGGGGGGACTAGCTGGGAGTACGCAGTATTTT. Amino acids: CASSQGGLAGSTQYF.

The rearrangement joins TRBV7-9 to TRBJ2-1; TRBD2 is a possible D gene (6 bases). Germline V gives CDR1 SEHNR, CDR2 FQNEAQ (reference sequence). CDR3 length equals 13 residues. V dropped 6 bases and J dropped 7 bases, with 13 bases sitting between them. CDR3 residues: CASRLEAGNEQFF. CDR3 bases: TGTGCCAGCAGACTTGAGGCGGGGAATGAGCAGTTCTTC.